This TCR beta chain was sequenced for a study of beta chain features in type 1 diabetes. Study-level information: Similarity in age, gender and cell yields was seen between patients and healthy donors.

The authors reverse transcribed all of the isolated RNA, so sequencing captured expressed TCRB transcripts. TCRdb keeps only in-frame clones here, not all; method: immunoSEQ multiplex PCR. This sample yields approximately 200,000 clones, of which over 9.5% are seen a single time; under 0.045% belongs to the top ten. One heparinised draw, averaging roughly 0.12 L, was taken per donor. V dropped 1 base and J dropped 4 bases, with 11 bases sitting between them. Germline V gives CDR1 LNHDA, CDR2 SQIVND (reference sequence). The length of the CDR3 is 15 residues. In regard to this clone: As yet, its antigen is unknown.

Findings and limits, study-wide: Moderate yet significant TCRB CDR3 shortening was seen in Type 1 diabetes patients in all four CD4+ subsets. Possible PCR preference for shorter templates applied equally to patients and controls.

The receptor was derived from a woman under 30 in good health. V is TRBV19 and J is TRBJ2-1; TRBD2 is a possible D gene (5 bases). Sequencing was carried out using naive CD4+ T cells from blood. Written as DNA, the CDR3 is TGTGCCAGTAGTATAGTCCCAGCGGCATACAATGAGCAGTTCTTC. Encoded protein: CASSIVPAAYNEQFF.